This TCR beta chain was recovered during a study of T cell changes during pregnancy in multiple sclerosis. Some clones are missing from TCRdb's copy, which holds only in-frame ones; the method was immunoSEQ multiplex PCR. The sample carries about 59,000 clones, 87% recorded once. Germline CDR1 reads LGHNA; CDR2 reads YNFKEQ. The CDR3 extends over 15 amino acids. V shed 3 bases, J shed 4 bases, and the junction held 7 bases outside the gene matches. The genes are TRBV4-2 and TRBJ2-7; TRBD2 agrees at 9 bases. Sequencing was carried out using peripheral blood from another person, used as feeder cells. The TCR originated in a human donor whose cells served as feeder cells for cultures in a pregnancy study. The CDR3 DNA sequence: TGTGCCAGCAGCCACCAAAGACTAGCGGCGTACGAGCAGTACTTC. This translates into CASSHQRLAAYEQYF.